One sample yielded the 17 T cell receptor beta chains listed below, sequenced in a study of breast tumors, draining lymph nodes, adjacent tissues. Axillary draining lymph nodes of breast cancer patients supplied the node samples. MiXCR, applied by TCRdb to the multiplex PCR reads, yields one record per CDR3 protein. The sample shows about 89,000 distinct CDR3 sequences, approximately 30% of them seen only once. The specimen was axillary lymph node tissue. The receptors shown here come from a female donor with breast cancer. Some clones in this sample may be carry-over from other donors' samples.

Of note for this clonotype: An end of the junction differs from the germline gene, which may be a read error. The chain joins TRBV7-9 to TRBJ2-7; TRBD1 matches 11 bases. Germline CDR1 reads SEHNR; CDR2 reads FQNEAQ (reference sequence). The CDR3 spans 17 residues. CDR3 residues: CASMGTGGARGSYEQRF. The CDR3 nucleotides read TGTGCCAGCATGGGGACAGGGGGAGCCCGGGGCTCCTACGAGCAGCGCTTC. Variable domain in full (rest from reference TRBV7-9 and TRBJ2-7): DTGVSQNPRHKITKRGQNVTFRCDPISEHNRLYWYRQTLGQGPEFLTYFQNEAQLEKSRLLSDRFSAERPKGSFSTLEIQRTEQGDSAMYLCASMGTGGARGSYEQRFGPGTRLTVT.

This chain connects TRBV11-2 to TRBJ2-5; TRBD1 matches at 9 bases. This CDR3 region has 14 residues. With 9 bases clipped from V and 5 bases from J, the junction kept 10 bases outside the gene matches. CDR1 SGHAT and CDR2 FQNNGV come from the germline V gene. The CDR3 bases are TGTGCCAGGGGGGAACAGGGGGCCGGGGAGACCCAGTACTTC. It yields the protein CARGEQGAGETQYF. Using reference TRBV11-2 and TRBJ2-5 for the parts outside the CDR3, the full variable domain is EAGVAQSPRYKIIEKRQSVAFWCNPISGHATLYWYQQILGQGPKLLIQFQNNGVVDDSQLPKDRFSAERLKGVDSTLKIQPAKLEDSAVYLCARGEQGAGETQYFGPGTRLLVL.

There are many counts of this clonotype. The genes are TRBV10-3 and TRBJ2-2, with 7 bases fitting TRBD2. This CDR3 comprises 15 residues. V lost 6 bases and J lost 2; bases outside the gene matches: 6. Germline CDR1 and CDR2: ENHRY and SYGVKD. The CDR3 DNA reads as TGTGCCATCAGCGTGGGGGAGGGCAACACCGGGGAGCTGTTTTTT. Its translation is CAISVGEGNTGELFF.

In this sample, this clonotype turned up many times. CDR3 amino acids: CSARDLSGVPEQFF. CDR3 in DNA: TGCAGTGCTAGAGATCTGAGCGGGGTTCCCGAGCAGTTCTTC. The chain recombines TRBV20-1 with TRBJ2-1; 7 bases agree with TRBD2. CDR3 length equals 14 residues. CDR1 is DFQATT, CDR2 SNEGSKA, per germline (reference sequence). Germline trimming cut 0 bases from V and 10 bases from J; bases unmatched to any gene: 9.

This clonotype was seen a few times. A clone one base away is much larger, so this may be a read error. This rearrangement joins TRBV5-1 to TRBJ2-5; D is unclear. Germline V gives CDR1 SGHRS, CDR2 YFSETQ. This CDR3 contains 14 residues. CDR3 protein: CASSLEPAQDTQYF. For the CDR3, the DNA is TGCGCCAGCAGCTTGGAACCAGCCCAAGACACCCAGTACTTC.

This clonotype was counted at least ten times. This sequence joins TRBV20-1 and TRBJ2-1; no reliable D call. V was clipped by 2 bases and J by 2 bases, with 10 bases between them. CDR1 DFQATT and CDR2 SNEGSKA come from the germline V gene (reference sequence). This CDR3 comprises 14 residues. The CDR3 here is CSARWLGTYNEQFF. The CDR3 DNA follows: TGCAGTGCTAGATGGCTAGGTACCTACAATGAGCAGTTCTTC.

At least ten counts were recorded for this clonotype. This sequence joins TRBV6-6 and TRBJ1-1; no clear D. The germline V and J ends were trimmed by 1 base and 6 bases, with 3 bases remaining between them. Germline V CDR1 and CDR2: MNHNY, SVGAGI (reference sequence). The CDR3 is 11 amino acids. The CDR3 DNA follows: TGTGCCAGCAGTTACTTCCCTGAAGCTTTCTTT. Protein sequence: CASSYFPEAFF.

This clonotype came up a few times. The chain recombines TRBV28 with TRBJ2-2, with D possibly TRBD1 on 5 matching bases. The germline V gene has CDR1 MDHEN and CDR2 SYDVKM. Trimming took 6 bases from V and 2 from J, leaving 19 bases between them. The CDR3 is made up of 17 amino acids. The CDR3 protein is CASRGHQGADNTGELFF. CDR3 in DNA: TGTGCCAGCAGAGGACATCAAGGGGCGGACAACACCGGGGAGCTGTTTTTT.

This clonotype was detected ten times or more. This chain connects TRBV5-4 to TRBJ2-1, with TRBD1 matching over 8 bases. The J segment lost 9 bases and the V segment lost 4 bases, leaving 9 bases of the junction unmatched. Germline-derived CDR1 and CDR2 are SGHNT and YYREEE (reference sequence). This CDR3 contains 14 residues. CDR3 residues: CASSRYITGGEQFF. CDR3 nucleotide sequence: TGTGCCAGCAGCCGTTATATTACAGGGGGTGAGCAGTTCTTC.

At least ten counts were recorded for this clonotype. A much bigger clone sits one base away, suggesting this may be a read error. The chain carries TRBV5-8 and TRBJ2-7; TRBD1 matches 7 bases. Germline trimming cut 4 bases from V and 8 bases from J; bases unmatched to any gene: 12. Germline V gene sequence: CDR1 SGHTS, CDR2 YDEGEE. The CDR3 spans 14 residues. CDR3: CASSLGQAYGQQYF. The CDR3 nucleotides are TGTGCCAGCAGCCTTGGACAGGCCTACGGACAGCAGTACTTC.

This clonotype was recorded a few times. This chain joins TRBV30 and TRBJ2-1; 7 bases align to TRBD2. Germline CDR1 GTSNPN, CDR2 SVGIG (reference sequence). There are 13 residues in the CDR3. V shed 3 bases and J 9 bases; nucleotides not matched to a gene: 8. DNA of the CDR3: TGTGCCTGGAGCTCTAGCGGCGTCCCTGAGCAGTTCTTC. It yields the protein CAWSSSGVPEQFF.

V gene TRBV5-8 combines with J gene TRBJ1-1, with TRBD1 matching over 8 bases. V was clipped by 3 bases and J by 5 bases; unmatched bases: 12. This CDR3 is 16 amino acids long. Germline V lookup: CDR1 SGHTS, CDR2 YDEGEE. The chain's CDR3 is CASSSAFGTGITEAFF. CDR3 bases: TGTGCCAGCAGCTCAGCCTTCGGGACAGGTATAACTGAAGCTTTCTTT.

This clonotype turned up a few times. The gene calls are TRBV7-2 and TRBJ1-6, with 8 bases aligning to TRBD1. CDR1 SGHTA and CDR2 FQGNSA come from the germline V gene. The CDR3 runs 14 residues. V gave up 6 bases and J gave up 9 bases; unmatched junction bases: 7. The chain's CDR3 is CASSPGGRVSPLHF. DNA of the CDR3: TGTGCCAGCAGTCCAGGGGGCCGGGTTTCACCCCTCCACTTT.

Of note for this clonotype: Germline is not matched at one junction end, which may reflect a read error. DNA of the CDR3: TGTGCCAGCAGCCCCCGGACGGAGATTAATGGAAAACTGTTTTTT. Encoded protein: CASSPRTEINGKLFF. The chain links TRBV7-9 to TRBJ1-4; unclear D gene. CDR3 length: 15 amino acids. Germline loops: CDR1 SEHNR, CDR2 FQNEAQ (reference sequence).

This rearrangement joins TRBV7-2 to TRBJ2-1; D tentatively reads TRBD1 or TRBD2 (6 bases each). The CDR3 spans 13 residues. The germline V and J ends were trimmed by 4 bases and 14 bases, with 18 bases remaining between them. Germline V lookup: CDR1 SGHTA, CDR2 FQGNSA. The CDR3 protein is CASSSKSSGGEFF. In DNA form, the CDR3 reads TGTGCCAGCAGCTCAAAGTCCTCCGGGGGCGAGTTCTTC.

This chain connects TRBV27 to TRBJ1-4, with 9 nucleotides matching TRBD1. Germline V gene data show CDR1 as MNHEY and CDR2 as SMNVEV (reference sequence). The CDR3 covers 14 residues. V was clipped by 6 bases and J by 8 bases; unmatched bases: 7. The CDR3 protein is CASRPGQGREKLFF. CDR3 nucleotide sequence: TGTGCCAGCAGGCCGGGACAGGGACGCGAAAAACTGTTTTTT.

This clonotype was seen many times. The CDR3 loop is CASRPQGEVQPQHF. The CDR3 bases are TGTGCCAGCAGACCACAGGGAGAGGTTCAGCCCCAGCATTTT. This chain uses TRBV6-6 with TRBJ1-5, with a weak D call TRBD1 (6 bases). From germline, CDR1 is MNHNY and CDR2 SVGAGI (reference sequence). CDR3 length: 14 amino acids. V was trimmed by 6 bases and J by 6 bases, leaving 15 bases between them.